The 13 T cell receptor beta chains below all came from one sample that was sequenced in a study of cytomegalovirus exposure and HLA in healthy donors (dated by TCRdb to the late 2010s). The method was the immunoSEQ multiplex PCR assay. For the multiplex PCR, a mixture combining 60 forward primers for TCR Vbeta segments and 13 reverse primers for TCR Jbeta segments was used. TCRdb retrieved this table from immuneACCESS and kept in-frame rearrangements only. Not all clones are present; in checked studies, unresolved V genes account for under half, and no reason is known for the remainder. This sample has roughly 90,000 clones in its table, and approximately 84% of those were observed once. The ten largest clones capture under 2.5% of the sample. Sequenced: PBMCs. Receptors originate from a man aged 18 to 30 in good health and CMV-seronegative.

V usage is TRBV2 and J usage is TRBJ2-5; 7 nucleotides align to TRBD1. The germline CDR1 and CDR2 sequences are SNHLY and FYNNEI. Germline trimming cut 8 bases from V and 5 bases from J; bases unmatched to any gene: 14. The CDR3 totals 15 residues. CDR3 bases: TGTGCCAGCGTATTCGGACAGGAACCTCGGGAGACCCAGTACTTC. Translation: CASVFGQEPRETQYF.

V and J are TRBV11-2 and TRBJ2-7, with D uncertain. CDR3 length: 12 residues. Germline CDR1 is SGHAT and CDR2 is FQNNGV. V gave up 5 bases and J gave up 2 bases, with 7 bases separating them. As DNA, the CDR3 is TGTGCCAGCAGCAAACTCGCCTACGAGCAGTACTTC. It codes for CASSKLAYEQYF. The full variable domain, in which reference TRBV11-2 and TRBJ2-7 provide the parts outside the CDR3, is EAGVAQSPRYKIIEKRQSVAFWCNPISGHATLYWYQQILGQGPKLLIQFQNNGVVDDSQLPKDRFSAERLKGVDSTLKIQPAKLEDSAVYLCASSKLAYEQYFGPGTRLTVT.

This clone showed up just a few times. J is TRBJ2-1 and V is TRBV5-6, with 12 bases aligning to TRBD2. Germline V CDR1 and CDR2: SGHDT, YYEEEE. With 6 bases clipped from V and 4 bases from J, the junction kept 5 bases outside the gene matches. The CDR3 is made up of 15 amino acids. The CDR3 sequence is CASTAGLAGYNEQFF. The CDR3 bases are TGTGCCAGCACAGCTGGACTAGCGGGGTACAATGAGCAGTTCTTC.

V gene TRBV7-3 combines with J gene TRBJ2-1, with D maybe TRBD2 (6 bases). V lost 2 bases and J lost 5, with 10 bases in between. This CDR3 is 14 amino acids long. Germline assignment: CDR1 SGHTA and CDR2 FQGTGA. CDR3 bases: TGTGCCAGCAGCTTAGTTCGGGGGAACAATGAGCAGTTCTTC. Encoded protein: CASSLVRGNNEQFF.

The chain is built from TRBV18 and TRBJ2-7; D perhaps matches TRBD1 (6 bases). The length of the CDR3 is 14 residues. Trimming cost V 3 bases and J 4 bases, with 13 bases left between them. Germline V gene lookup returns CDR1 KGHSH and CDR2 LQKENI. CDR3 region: CASSPSGQRYEQYF. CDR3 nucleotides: TGTGCCAGCTCACCTTCCGGACAGAGATACGAGCAGTACTTC.

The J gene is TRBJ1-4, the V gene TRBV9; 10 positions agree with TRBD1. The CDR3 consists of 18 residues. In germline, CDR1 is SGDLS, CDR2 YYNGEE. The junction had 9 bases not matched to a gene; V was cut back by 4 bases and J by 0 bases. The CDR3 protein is CASSLNKGQGSTNEKLFF. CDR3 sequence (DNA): TGTGCCAGCAGCCTAAATAAGGGACAGGGGTCAACTAATGAAAAACTGTTTTTT.

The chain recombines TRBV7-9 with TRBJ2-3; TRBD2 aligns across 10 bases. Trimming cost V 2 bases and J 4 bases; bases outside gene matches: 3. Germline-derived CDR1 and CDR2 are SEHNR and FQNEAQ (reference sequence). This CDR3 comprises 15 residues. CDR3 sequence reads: CASSLRTSGADTQYF. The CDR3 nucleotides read TGTGCCAGCAGCTTAAGGACTAGCGGAGCAGATACGCAGTATTTT.

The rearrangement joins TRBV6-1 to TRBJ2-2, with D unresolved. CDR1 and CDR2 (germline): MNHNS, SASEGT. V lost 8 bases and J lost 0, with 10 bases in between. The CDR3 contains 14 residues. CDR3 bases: TGTGCCAGCCAGCAGGTTTCGAACACCGGGGAGCTGTTTTTT. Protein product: CASQQVSNTGELFF.

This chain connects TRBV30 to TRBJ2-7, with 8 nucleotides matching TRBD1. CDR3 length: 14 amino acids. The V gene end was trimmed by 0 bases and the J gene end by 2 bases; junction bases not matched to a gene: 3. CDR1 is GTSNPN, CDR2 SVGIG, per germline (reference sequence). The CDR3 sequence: CAWSVGTGAYEQYF. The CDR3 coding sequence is TGTGCCTGGAGTGTCGGGACAGGAGCCTACGAGCAGTACTTC. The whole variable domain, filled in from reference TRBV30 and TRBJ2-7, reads SQTIHQWPATLVQPVGSPLSLECTVEGTSNPNLYWYRQAAGRGLQLLFYSVGIGQISSEVPQNLSASRPQDRQFILSSKKLLLSDSGFYLCAWSVGTGAYEQYFGPGTRLTVT.

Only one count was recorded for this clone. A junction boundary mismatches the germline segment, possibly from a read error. Here the CDR3 reads CASSLGLAGASVGNEQFF. In DNA, the CDR3 is TGTGCTAGCAGCTTAGGGCTAGCGGGAGCCTCTGTAGGCAATGAGCAGTTCTTC. V gene TRBV7-7 combines with J gene TRBJ2-1; 10 positions agree with TRBD2. CDR1 is SSHAT, CDR2 FNYEAQ, per germline (reference sequence). This CDR3 comprises 18 residues.

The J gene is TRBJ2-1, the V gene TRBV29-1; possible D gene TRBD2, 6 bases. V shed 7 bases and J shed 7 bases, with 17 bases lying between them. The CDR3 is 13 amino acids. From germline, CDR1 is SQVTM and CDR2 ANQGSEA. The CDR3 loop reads CSAGTQMGNEQFF. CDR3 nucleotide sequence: TGCAGCGCTGGGACTCAGATGGGGAATGAGCAGTTCTTC.

Here the CDR3 DNA reads TGTGCCAGCAGTTATGGCAGTGAAGCTTTCTTT. It encodes CASSYGSEAFF. The rearrangement joins TRBV28 to TRBJ1-1, with unresolved D. V gave up 4 bases and J gave up 7 bases, with 7 bases separating them. Germline V gives CDR1 MDHEN, CDR2 SYDVKM. The CDR3 has 11 residues. The entire variable domain, with the rest obtained from reference TRBV28 and TRBJ1-1, is as follows: DVKVTQSSRYLVKRTGEKVFLECVQDMDHENMFWYRQDPGLGLRLIYFSYDVKMKEKGDIPEGYSVSREKKERFSLILESASTNQTSMYLCASSYGSEAFFGQGTRLTVV.

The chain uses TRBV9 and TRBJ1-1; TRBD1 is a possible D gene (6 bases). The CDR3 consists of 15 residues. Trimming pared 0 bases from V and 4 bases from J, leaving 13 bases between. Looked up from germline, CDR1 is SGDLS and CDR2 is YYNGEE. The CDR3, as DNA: TGTGCCAGCAGCGTAGTCTCAGGGGTCGGCACTGAAGCTTTCTTT. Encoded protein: CASSVVSGVGTEAFF. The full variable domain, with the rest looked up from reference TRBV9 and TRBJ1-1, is DSGVTQTPKHLITATGQRVTLRCSPRSGDLSVYWYQQSLDQGLQFLIQYYNGEERAKGNILERFSAQQFPDLHSELNLSSLELGDSALYFCASSVVSGVGTEAFFGQGTRLTVV.